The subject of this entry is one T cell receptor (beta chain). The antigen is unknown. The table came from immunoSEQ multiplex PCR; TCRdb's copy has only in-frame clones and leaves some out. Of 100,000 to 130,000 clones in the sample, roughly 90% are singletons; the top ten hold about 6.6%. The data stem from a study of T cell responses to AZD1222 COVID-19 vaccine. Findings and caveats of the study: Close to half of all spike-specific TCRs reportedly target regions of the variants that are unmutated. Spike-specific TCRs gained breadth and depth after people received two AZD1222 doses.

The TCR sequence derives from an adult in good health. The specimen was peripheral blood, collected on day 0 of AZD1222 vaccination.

The CDR3 region is CASSLTAPKQFF. The DNA of the CDR3 is TGTGCCAGCAGCTTAACAGCGCCCAAGCAGTTCTTC. V and J are TRBV11-3 and TRBJ2-1; D unclear. The V gene lost 2 bases and the J gene lost 11 bases, with 10 bases spanning the gap. This CDR3 has 12 amino acids. Germline loops: CDR1 SGHNT, CDR2 YENEEA.